This passage covers 23 T cell receptor beta chains from one sample sequenced in a study of T cell clusters in autoimmune cytopenias. TRB was amplified by touch-down multiplex PCR, primer pools A and B combined. TCRdb reprocessed the multiplex PCR reads, with one entry per CDR3 protein and no DNA. This repertoire includes approximately 1,100 distinct CDR3 sequences. TRB amplification used approximately 250 ng of peripheral blood genomic DNA. The sample also formed part of further work on T cell repertoires in aging, cancer and after chemotherapy.

Sequenced: peripheral blood. These receptors originate from a human donor in good health.

This clonotype is labeled medium-sized based on frequency. The rearrangement uses TRBV19 and TRBJ2-1. The CDR3 has 12 residues. Germline lookup yields CDR1 LNHDA and CDR2 SQIVND (reference sequence). This chain's CDR3 is CASRPSYNEQFF.

This clonotype counts as medium-sized by frequency. The chain joins TRBV5-1 to TRBJ2-7; no DNA is available, so the TRBD2 call from TCRdb remains unchecked. Germline CDR1 reads SGHRS; CDR2 reads YFSETQ. The CDR3 spans 15 residues. The CDR3 is CASSPLAGYIYEQYF.

The chain joins TRBV6-4 to TRBJ2-7; there is no DNA to check the TCRdb D call of TRBD1. CDR1 and CDR2 (germline): MRHNA, SNTAGT. CDR3 length: 15 amino acids. CDR3 amino acids: CATSDPGTGGYEQYF.

By frequency, this clonotype registers large. The chain's CDR3 is CASSQRTGSYNEQFF. The chain combines TRBV7-6 with TRBJ2-1; TCRdb's D call, TRBD1, is unchecked because there is no DNA. Germline V gene lookup returns CDR1 SGHVS and CDR2 FNYEAQ. The CDR3 runs 15 residues. The whole variable domain, remainder taken from reference TRBV7-6 and TRBJ2-1, is GAGVSQSPRYKVTKRGQDVALRCDPISGHVSLYWYRQALGQGPEFLTYFNYEAQQDKSGLPNDRFSAERPEGSISTLTIQRTEQRDSAMYRCASSQRTGSYNEQFFGPGTRLTVL.

Its frequency marks this clonotype as large. This chain connects TRBV18 to TRBJ2-5. Germline V gene sequence: CDR1 KGHSH, CDR2 LQKENI. The CDR3 has 13 amino acids. Here the CDR3 reads CASSGRDQETQYF.

Here the CDR3 reads CSARGTSGRNEQFF. This chain joins TRBV20-1 and TRBJ2-1; no DNA is available, so the TRBD2 call from TCRdb remains unchecked. This CDR3 comprises 14 residues. The germline V gene has CDR1 DFQATT and CDR2 SNEGSKA (reference sequence).

This clonotype is identified as large from frequency. The chain joins TRBV19 to TRBJ1-3. This CDR3 contains 15 residues. Germline CDR1 LNHDA, CDR2 SQIVND (reference sequence). The CDR3: CASSIYSTSGNTIYF.

This clonotype is medium-sized by frequency. The chain employs TRBV5-4 and TRBJ1-4. This CDR3 has 15 amino acids. Germline CDR1 and CDR2: SGHNT and YYREEE (reference sequence). The CDR3 loop reads CASSLRGGRNEKLFF. Full variable domain (rest looked up from reference TRBV5-4 and TRBJ1-4): ETGVTQSPTHLIKTRGQQVTLRCSSQSGHNTVSWYQQALGQGPQFIFQYYREEENGRGNFPPRFSGLQFPNYSSELNVNALELDDSALYLCASSLRGGRNEKLFFGSGTQLSVL.

The genes are TRBV6-2 or TRBV6-3 and TRBJ2-7; TCRdb indicates TRBD2, and absent DNA this call remains unverified. CDR1 is MNHEY, CDR2 SVGEGT, per germline. The CDR3 has 13 residues. This CDR3 reads CASKQRETGEQYF.

This clonotype is classed as medium-sized (0.01 to 0.1%) by frequency. V usage is TRBV4-3 and J usage is TRBJ2-3; TCRdb names TRBD1, which stays unverified in the absence of DNA. The CDR3 is 16 residues long. The V gene's germline CDR1 is LGHNA and CDR2 YSLEER. The CDR3: CASSQSWGSSLDTQYF.

This clonotype is called medium-sized (0.01 to 0.1%) based on its frequency. CDR3 in amino acids: CASRYGTSVQSGELFF. The V gene is TRBV7-2, the J gene TRBJ2-2; TCRdb's D call, TRBD2, is unchecked because there is no DNA. The germline CDR1 and CDR2 sequences are SGHTA and FQGNSA. This CDR3 has 16 residues. The full variable domain, in which reference TRBV7-2 and TRBJ2-2 provide the parts outside the CDR3, is GAGVSQSPSNKVTEKGKDVELRCDPISGHTALYWYRQSLGQGLEFLIYFQGNSAPDKSGLPSDRFSAERTGGSVSTLTIQRTQQEDSAVYLCASRYGTSVQSGELFFGEGSRLTVL.

This clonotype ranks as medium-sized (0.01 to 0.1%) in terms of frequency. The V and J genes are TRBV5-4 and TRBJ1-1; TCRdb's D call of TRBD1 is untestable without DNA. Germline lookup yields CDR1 SGHNT and CDR2 YYREEE (reference sequence). This CDR3 is built from 16 residues. CDR3 loop: CASSSSFRGMNTEAFF.

In terms of frequency, this clonotype is medium-sized. This chain joins TRBV14 and TRBJ1-2; TCRdb lists TRBD1, though no DNA is available to test this call. This CDR3 is built from 16 residues. Germline CDR1 SGHDN, CDR2 FVKESK. Here the CDR3 reads CASSQDRRATNYGYTF.

Frequency places this clonotype as medium-sized (0.01 to 0.1%). This chain links TRBV5-4 with TRBJ2-1; the D gene TCRdb calls, TRBD1, cannot be checked with no DNA. Germline V gene lookup returns CDR1 SGHNT and CDR2 YYREEE (reference sequence). The CDR3 covers 16 residues. CDR3: CASSSGQDFSYNEQFF.

This clonotype shows up as large (0.1 to 1%) by frequency. The chain joins TRBV6-5 to TRBJ1-3; TCRdb picks TRBD1, but there is no DNA to check that call. The CDR3 totals 15 residues. Germline CDR1 MNHEY, CDR2 SVGAGI. CDR3 sequence: CASSLQGASGNTIYF.

The chain links TRBV11-1 to TRBJ1-6; the D call of TRBD1 rests on TCRdb alone, since no DNA is present to check it. CDR1 is SGHAT and CDR2 is FQDESV in the germline V gene (reference sequence). This CDR3 comprises 15 residues. Here the CDR3 reads CASSADTGFNSPLHF.

This clonotype is deemed medium-sized by its frequency. The V gene is TRBV20-1, the J gene TRBJ2-1; TCRdb picks TRBD2, but there is no DNA to check that call. Germline lookup yields CDR1 DFQATT and CDR2 SNEGSKA (reference sequence). The CDR3 length is 14 residues. The CDR3 protein is CSASVGGGVEEQFF.

V and J are TRBV4-2 and TRBJ2-5; absent DNA, TCRdb's TRBD2 call cannot be checked. Per germline, CDR1 LGHNA and CDR2 YNFKEQ. The CDR3 spans 19 residues. The CDR3: CASSQPMPSGLGRKETQYF.

This clonotype is deemed medium-sized by its frequency. The V call is TRBV7-2, the J call TRBJ2-7; the TCRdb D gene call, TRBD1, has no DNA to confirm it. The CDR3 is 13 residues long. Germline V gene sequence: CDR1 SGHTA, CDR2 FQGNSA. The CDR3 reads CASSYTGGREQYF.

The V call is TRBV6-5, the J call TRBJ1-6; TCRdb proposes TRBD1, but this gene call is untestable without DNA. Germline V gives CDR1 MNHEY, CDR2 SVGAGI. The CDR3 covers 15 residues. CDR3: CASSSGAVGQSTLHF.

By frequency, this clonotype is medium-sized. The chain couples TRBV12-3 or TRBV12-4 to TRBJ2-7; without DNA, the TCRdb call of TRBD2 cannot be checked. The CDR3 has 15 amino acids. The CDR3 sequence: CASSSSSGWTFGQYF.

Judged by frequency, this clonotype is medium-sized. This chain links TRBV7-2 with TRBJ1-3; the D gene TCRdb calls, TRBD1, cannot be checked with no DNA. Germline-derived CDR1 and CDR2 are SGHTA and FQGNSA. The CDR3 length is 16 residues. The chain's CDR3 is CASSFSGGSSGNTIYF.

This clonotype is classed as large by frequency. This sequence joins TRBV6-5 and TRBJ2-2; TCRdb designates TRBD1, a call that cannot be tested without DNA. The CDR3 has 12 residues. The germline CDR1 and CDR2 sequences are MNHEY and SVGAGI. CDR3 protein: CASSPPFGELFF.